The clone carrying this T cell receptor (beta chain) was detected only a few times. This record belongs to a study of T-cell memory formation after mild COVID-19. This CDR3 has 15 amino acids. Germline V gene lookup returns CDR1 MNHEY and CDR2 SVGEGT. Trimming removed 6 bases at V and 2 bases at J, with 15 bases between. MiXCR, applied by TCRdb to the 5' RACE reads, yields one record per CDR3 protein. This table has roughly 350,000 distinct CDR3 sequences, around 15% appearing once. This chain connects TRBV6-2 or TRBV6-3 to TRBJ2-3; maybe TRBD2 (5 bases). Sequenced: PBMCs or a T cell subset sorted from them (not recorded which). This sequence originates from a man younger than 35 who had mild COVID-19 (a few samples of this study predate the infection). Cell type and time point are not known. The CDR3 loop reads CASRPLAFHTDTQYF. The CDR3 bases are TGTGCCAGCAGACCTCTAGCTTTCCACACAGATACGCAGTATTTT.